This T cell receptor (beta chain) derives from a study of OX40 agonist ivuxolimab in advanced cancers. The assay was immunoSEQ multiplex PCR, and TCRdb's table has in-frame clones only and misses some. The sample carries more than 15,000 clones, about 80% recorded once. Germline V lookup: CDR1 MDHEN, CDR2 SYDVKM. The trim removed 7 bases at V and 5 bases at J, leaving 14 bases unmatched. The CDR3 covers 16 residues. This TCR derives from an adult with an advanced solid tumor such as melanoma, head and neck, liver or kidney cancer. The V call is TRBV28, the J call TRBJ2-5; 9 nucleotides match TRBD2. The starting material was CD4+ or CD8+ T cells sorted from blood, obtained in a trial of the OX40 agonist ivuxolimab. CDR3 bases: TGTGCCAGCATCGCGGCAGCGGGGGGTTTACGGGAGACCCAGTACTTC. Protein sequence: CASIAAAGGLRETQYF.